This TCR beta chain was obtained from a study of Ad26.COV2.S vaccination and SARS-CoV-2 variants. Libraries were prepared by immunoSEQ multiplex PCR; TCRdb keeps only in-frame clonotypes and omits some of them. This sample carries approximately 420,000 clones, 88% of them seen once, and the ten largest clones take about 3.5%. The CDR3 consists of 13 residues. V gave up 2 bases and J gave up 1 base, with 3 bases separating them. Treatment in this sample: around 19 received Ad26.COV2.S at low or high dose, single or two shots; 5 received placebo; per-sample allocation not given. Sampling occurred on day 63 after the first vaccine or placebo injection. This clone appeared once. Other nucleotide sequences in the sample specify the same CDR3.

The chain joins TRBV12-3 or TRBV12-4 to TRBJ1-5; D is uncertain. This clonotype was obtained from a person aged 18-60 years who received the Ad26.COV2.S COVID-19 vaccine or a placebo. The input for sequencing was peripheral blood, taken in a trial of Ad26.COV2.S vaccine versus placebo. CDR3 nucleotides: TGTGCCAGCAGTTTAAACAGCAATCAGCCCCAGCATTTT. This codes for CASSLNSNQPQHF.